The clone carrying this T cell receptor beta chain was observed once. Antigen: not known. The CDR3 covers 15 residues. With V trimmed by 4 bases and J by 5 bases, 7 bases remained unmatched. Germline V gives CDR1 MNHNS, CDR2 SASEGT. The sample belongs to a study of T cell repertoires in cytomegalovirus infection. At the level of the study: TCR beta signatures that were public indicated CMV infection and matching HLA type. Study findings and constraints: Cumulative public TCR beta family frequency identified CMV carriers with the relevant HLA.

TCRdb independently ran MiXCR on the reads; one entry per CDR3 protein. This table holds about a million distinct CDR3 sequences, around 29% found once. Sample: cultured CD8+ T cells from PBMCs, taken from culture after CMV antigen stimulation. This TCR derives from a human donor in good health (CMV status not recorded). Some clones in this sample may be carry-over from other donors' samples. The gene calls are TRBV6-1 and TRBJ1-5, with 8 bases aligning to TRBD1. CDR3 nucleotide sequence: TGTGCCAGCAGTGTAAGGCAGGGGGCTTATCAGCCCCAGCATTTT. This codes for CASSVRQGAYQPQHF.